The T cell receptor beta chain described here comes from a study of OX40 agonist ivuxolimab in advanced cancers. Study context: Previous treatment with anti-PD-1, anti-PD-L1 or anti-CTLA-4 therapy was allowed; 40% had received some.

General study findings and limits: With doses of 0.1-3.0 mg/kg, partial responders showed among the lowest clonal expansion.

Comment on this clone: Its antigen is not identified.

Clones were sequenced by immunoSEQ multiplex PCR, and TCRdb holds only the in-frame ones, with some missing. The table lists some 66,000 clones, around 86% of them singletons. The CDR3 has 15 residues. The germline V gene has CDR1 MNHEY and CDR2 SMNVEV (reference sequence). V was pared by 4 bases and J by 7 bases, with 16 bases between. Sample: CD4+ or CD8+ T cells sorted from blood, taken in a trial of the OX40 agonist ivuxolimab. The V and J genes are TRBV27 and TRBJ1-4, with D possibly being TRBD1 (5 bases). The TCR originated in an adult with an advanced solid tumor such as melanoma, head and neck, liver or kidney cancer. Here the CDR3 DNA reads TGTGCCAGCAGTTCCTGGGGGGGGATCGGTGAAAAACTGTTTTTT. Translated, it gives CASSSWGGIGEKLFF. The full variable domain, its missing parts supplied by reference TRBV27 and TRBJ1-4, is EAQVTQNPRYLITVTGKKLTVTCSQNMNHEYMSWYRQDPGLGLRQIYYSMNVEVTDKGDVPEGYKVSRKEKRNFPLILESPSPNQTSLYFCASSSWGGIGEKLFFGSGTQLSVL.